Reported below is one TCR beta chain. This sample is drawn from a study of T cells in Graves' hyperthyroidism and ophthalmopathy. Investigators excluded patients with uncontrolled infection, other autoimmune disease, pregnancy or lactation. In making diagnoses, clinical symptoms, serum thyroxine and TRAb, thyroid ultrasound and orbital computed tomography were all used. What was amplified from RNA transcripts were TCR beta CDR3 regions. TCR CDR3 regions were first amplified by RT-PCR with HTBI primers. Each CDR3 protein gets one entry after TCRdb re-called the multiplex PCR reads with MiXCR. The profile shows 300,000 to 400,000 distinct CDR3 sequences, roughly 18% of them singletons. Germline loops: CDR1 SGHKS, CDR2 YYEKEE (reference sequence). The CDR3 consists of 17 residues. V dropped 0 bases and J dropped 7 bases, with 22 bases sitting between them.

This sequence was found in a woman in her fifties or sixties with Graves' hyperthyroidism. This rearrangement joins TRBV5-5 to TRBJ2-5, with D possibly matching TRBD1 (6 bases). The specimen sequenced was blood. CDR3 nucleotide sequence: TGTGCCAGCAGCTTGGTGGCGGCGCTGGGCAGGGGTGGGACCCAGTACTTC. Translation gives CASSLVAALGRGGTQYF.